This T cell receptor (beta chain) originates from a study of blood T cell repertoires in COVID-19. Overall study: T cells, B-cell-depleted T cells, or PBMCs provided the cDNA or gDNA that served as material.

CDR1 SGHNT and CDR2 YENEEA come from the germline V gene. The CDR3 runs to 13 residues. V was pared by 5 bases and J by 0 bases, with 7 bases between. Measured with immunoSEQ multiplex PCR; TCRdb has only the in-frame clones, and not every one. The sample has 60,000 to 70,000 clones; 85% are singletons. This sequence originates from a man aged 45-65 years with acute or convalescent COVID-19. Material for sequencing was peripheral blood. The chain has TRBV11-3 and TRBJ1-1; a possible D gene is TRBD1 (5 bases). The CDR3 is CASSRGLNTEAFF. The CDR3 region has the DNA TGTGCCAGCAGCCGGGGGTTGAACACTGAAGCTTTCTTT. The complete variable domain, with remaining parts taken from reference TRBV11-3 and TRBJ1-1, reads EAGVVQSPRYKIIEKKQPVAFWCNPISGHNTLYWYLQNLGQGPELLIRYENEEAVDDSQLPKDRFSAERLKGVDSTLKIQPAELGDSAVYLCASSRGLNTEAFFGQGTRLTVV.